Sequencing of this T cell receptor (beta chain) was carried out in a study of neoadjuvant nivolumab and ipilimumab in lung cancer. Germline V gene data show CDR1 as SGHNT and CDR2 as YENEEA. The ends were cut back, 6 bases at V and 5 bases at J, with 14 bases in the middle. This CDR3 is built from 13 residues. Profiling relied on immunoSEQ multiplex PCR, and the TCRdb table lists in-frame clones only, not all of them. The table shows roughly 20,000 clones, with roughly 84% occurring only once. The TCR sequence derives from an adult with non-small cell lung cancer. The chain employs TRBV11-3 and TRBJ2-7, with D maybe TRBD1 (6 bases). Sequences were derived from peripheral blood, sampled before neoadjuvant nivolumab, alone or with ipilimumab. CDR3 protein: CASSIQGSNEQYF. The CDR3 nucleotides are TGTGCCAGCAGTATACAGGGATCCAACGAGCAGTACTTC.